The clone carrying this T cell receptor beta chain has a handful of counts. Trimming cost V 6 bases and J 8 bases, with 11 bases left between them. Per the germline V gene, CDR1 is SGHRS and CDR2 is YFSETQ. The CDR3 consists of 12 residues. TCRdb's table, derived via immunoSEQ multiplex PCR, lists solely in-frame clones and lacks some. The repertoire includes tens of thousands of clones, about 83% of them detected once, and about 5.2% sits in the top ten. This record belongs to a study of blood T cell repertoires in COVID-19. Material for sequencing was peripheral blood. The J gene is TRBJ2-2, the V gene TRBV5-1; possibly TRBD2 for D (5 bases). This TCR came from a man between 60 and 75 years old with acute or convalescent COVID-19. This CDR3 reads CASTSPGGELFF. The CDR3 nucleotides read TGCGCCAGCACGTCTCCGGGAGGGGAGCTGTTTTTT. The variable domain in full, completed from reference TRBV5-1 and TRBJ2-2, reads KAGVTQTPRYLIKTRGQQVTLSCSPISGHRSVSWYQQTPGQGLQFLFEYFSETQRNKGNFPGRFSGRQFSNSRSEMNVSTLELGDSALYLCASTSPGGELFFGEGSRLTVL.